This entry lists 32 T cell receptor beta chains sequenced from one sample in a study of shared clonotypes between healthy human individuals. Clones were sequenced by immunoSEQ multiplex PCR, and TCRdb holds only the in-frame ones, with some missing. The sample consists of 2 million to 2.5 million clones, 90% to 97% of them appearing once. The material sequenced was naive CD4+ T cells sorted from blood. Subset given: CD45RA+ positively selected. These receptors were collected from a man between 18 and 29 years old in good health.

This clone showed up just once. This rearrangement joins TRBV27 to TRBJ1-5; 7 bases line up with TRBD1. Germline values: CDR1 MNHEY, CDR2 SMNVEV (reference sequence). CDR3 length equals 13 residues. Trimming cost V 5 bases and J 5 bases; bases outside gene matches: 3. CDR3 in DNA: TGTGCCAGCAGTCCGACAGGGTATCAGCCCCAGCATTTT. As protein: CASSPTGYQPQHF.

This clone was observed once. The CDR3 spells CASSQTAGGGVVTDTQYF. The CDR3, as DNA: TGTGCCAGCAGCCAGACGGCGGGGGGCGGGGTGGTGACAGATACGCAGTATTTT. V is TRBV4-2 and J is TRBJ2-3; 8 nucleotides line up with TRBD2. Germline V gives CDR1 LGHNA, CDR2 YNFKEQ. The trim removed 3 bases at V and 3 bases at J, leaving 14 bases unmatched. CDR3 size: 18 residues.

V is TRBV7-9 and J is TRBJ2-5; either TRBD1 or TRBD2 may supply D (5 bases each). V was cut by 5 bases and J by 4 bases, with 20 bases left in between. The CDR3 sequence is 16 residues long. In germline, CDR1 is SEHNR, CDR2 FQNEAQ (reference sequence). The CDR3 sequence is CASSHSGTLRPETQYF. In DNA form, the CDR3 reads TGTGCCAGCAGCCACTCCGGGACGTTGAGGCCAGAGACCCAGTACTTC.

The genes are TRBV4-3 and TRBJ1-2; D not resolved. The V gene lost 0 bases and the J gene lost 4 bases, with 18 bases spanning the gap. The CDR3 has 17 residues. Germline V CDR1 and CDR2: LGHNA, YSLEER. The CDR3 sequence is CASSQEVIHDLAYGYTF. The CDR3 DNA follows: TGCGCCAGCAGCCAAGAGGTGATTCACGACTTAGCCTATGGCTACACCTTC.

The chain is built from TRBV2 and TRBJ2-7; D uncertain. The V end lost 5 bases, the J end lost 4 bases, and 9 bases lay between the germline ends. Germline V gene lookup returns CDR1 SNHLY and CDR2 FYNNEI. This CDR3 spans 12 amino acids. CDR3 nucleotides: TGTGCCAGCAGTCGAAGCTGGTACGAGCAGTACTTC. It yields the protein CASSRSWYEQYF.

As for this clone: Distinct nucleotide sequences in the sample also encode this CDR3. The rearrangement links TRBV25-1 to TRBJ2-2; 8 bases map to TRBD1. Germline CDR1 and CDR2: MGHDK and SYGVNS. CDR3 length equals 14 residues. With 6 bases clipped from V and 2 bases from J, the junction kept 2 bases outside the gene matches. CDR3 loop: CASRGTGNTGELFF. The CDR3 coding sequence is TGTGCCAGCAGAGGGACAGGAAACACCGGGGAGCTGTTTTTT.

This clone was observed a single time. The chain joins TRBV16 to TRBJ1-5; D not resolved. The CDR3 length is 13 residues. Per the germline V gene, CDR1 is KGHSY and CDR2 is FQNENV. V was pared by 4 bases and J by 4 bases, with 8 bases between. The CDR3 coding sequence is TGTGCCAGCAGCCGACGGGTGAATCAGCCCCAGCATTTT. This encodes CASSRRVNQPQHF.

This clone was seen a few times. CDR3 residues: CAWSASVNTEAFF. In DNA form, the CDR3 reads TGTGCCTGGAGTGCCTCAGTGAACACTGAAGCTTTCTTT. J is TRBJ1-1 and V is TRBV30, with D unresolved. The CDR3 covers 13 residues. CDR1 is GTSNPN, CDR2 SVGIG, per germline (reference sequence). Trimming removed 1 base from V and 0 bases from J, with 6 bases in between.

The chain combines TRBV5-4 with TRBJ1-3, with a weak D call TRBD1 (5 bases). Per germline, CDR1 SGHNT and CDR2 YYREEE (reference sequence). The CDR3 runs 16 residues. V was cut by 3 bases and J by 0 bases, with 13 bases left in between. DNA of the CDR3: TGTGCCAGCAGCTCTATGGGACCGATCTCTGGAAACACCATATATTTT. Its translation: CASSSMGPISGNTIYF.

The chain carries TRBV2 and TRBJ1-2; D remains ambiguous. The V and J ends lost 2 bases and 3 bases respectively, with 16 bases between them. The germline gives CDR1 SNHLY, CDR2 FYNNEI. The CDR3 covers 16 residues. CDR3 loop: CASSESYWSDDYGYTF. CDR3 coding DNA: TGTGCCAGCAGTGAAAGTTATTGGAGCGACGACTATGGCTACACCTTC.

This clone was detected once. The V and J genes are TRBV6-1 and TRBJ2-7, with 7 bases fitting TRBD1. This CDR3 is 14 amino acids long. Germline V gene sequence: CDR1 MNHNS, CDR2 SASEGT. J lost 4 bases, V lost 6 bases, and 9 bases had no gene match. CDR3 sequence (DNA): TGTGCCAGCAGAACAAGGGGGCGATCGTACGAGCAGTACTTC. This gives the protein CASRTRGRSYEQYF.

The chain employs TRBV2 and TRBJ1-5, with D unresolved. Germline lookup yields CDR1 SNHLY and CDR2 FYNNEI. Trimming shortened V by 6 bases and J by 4 bases, and 10 bases separated the two germline ends. CDR3 size: 13 residues. CDR3 coding DNA: TGTGCCAGCAGAGGGAACGTAAATCAGCCCCAGCATTTT. Translating gives CASRGNVNQPQHF.

Of note for this clone: This sample also contains other DNA sequences that code for the same CDR3. This rearrangement joins TRBV10-2 to TRBJ2-1; D unclear. The germline CDR1 and CDR2 sequences are WSHSY and SAAADI. Trimming left V 6 bases short and J 4 bases short, with 4 bases between. This CDR3 region has 11 residues. Here the CDR3 reads CASSHYNEQFF. The CDR3 coding sequence is TGCGCCAGCAGCCATTACAATGAGCAGTTCTTC.

V and J are TRBV6-6 and TRBJ1-2, with D unresolved. Per germline, CDR1 MNHNY and CDR2 SVGAGI (reference sequence). The CDR3 length is 11 residues. Trimming cost V 8 bases and J 8 bases, with 12 bases left between them. The CDR3 region is CASARVGGYTF. The CDR3 DNA sequence: TGTGCCAGCGCGAGGGTAGGCGGCTACACCTTC.

The chain joins TRBV7-6 to TRBJ1-4; D not resolved. This CDR3 contains 16 residues. The V end lost 3 bases, the J end lost 6 bases, and 17 bases lay between the germline ends. The germline gives CDR1 SGHVS, CDR2 FNYEAQ. The CDR3 bases are TGTGCCAGCAGCTTCCCGTTCGGAATTGGCCATGAAAAACTGTTTTTT. Its translation: CASSFPFGIGHEKLFF.

The CDR3: CASSQVNPGLAAYEQYF. Written as DNA, the CDR3 is TGTGCCAGCAGCCAAGTCAACCCAGGACTAGCGGCCTACGAGCAGTACTTC. The V gene is TRBV4-2, the J gene TRBJ2-7; 10 positions match TRBD2. The CDR3 sequence is 17 residues long. CDR1 and CDR2 (germline): LGHNA, YNFKEQ. The trim removed 1 base at V and 2 bases at J, leaving 8 bases unmatched.

This clone appeared a single time. This chain joins TRBV9 and TRBJ2-7; 12 bases align to TRBD1. The germline V gene has CDR1 SGDLS and CDR2 YYNGEE. V lost 4 bases, J lost 6 bases, and 11 bases stayed unmatched. This CDR3 region has 16 residues. CDR3 in amino acids: CASSPRDRGRSGEQYF. The CDR3 DNA follows: TGTGCCAGCAGCCCCCGGGACAGGGGGCGTTCAGGCGAGCAGTACTTC.

This chain uses TRBV7-2 with TRBJ2-7; 10 positions match TRBD1. This CDR3 is built from 15 residues. CDR1 and CDR2 from the germline V gene are SGHTA and FQGNSA. The V and J ends lost 2 bases and 7 bases, in that order; junction bases with no gene match: 8. Here the CDR3 DNA reads TGTGCCAGCAGCTTAAGGGGTAGGACAGGGGGTGAGCAGTACTTC. Its protein is CASSLRGRTGGEQYF.

V gene TRBV5-4 combines with J gene TRBJ2-7, with 11 bases fitting TRBD1. This CDR3 contains 16 residues. V lost 4 bases, J lost 7 bases, and 13 bases stayed unmatched. CDR1 and CDR2 from the germline V gene are SGHNT and YYREEE (reference sequence). The CDR3 bases are TGTGCCAGCAGCGGGCGGACAGGGGGCGCGTCAAGGGAGCAGTACTTC. Translation: CASSGRTGGASREQYF.

This clone appeared a single time. The V gene is TRBV30, the J gene TRBJ2-5; 7 bases map to TRBD1. Trimming removed 1 base from V and 2 bases from J; junction bases left unmatched: 4. The V gene's germline CDR1 is GTSNPN and CDR2 SVGIG (reference sequence). The CDR3 length is 14 residues. The chain's CDR3 is CAWSAGQLQETQYF. Here the CDR3 DNA reads TGTGCCTGGAGTGCGGGACAGCTTCAAGAGACCCAGTACTTC.

This clone was picked up a small number of times. The V gene is TRBV12-5, the J gene TRBJ1-1; D is unresolved. This CDR3 spans 12 amino acids. The germline gives CDR1 LGHNT, CDR2 FRNRAP. V was cut by 5 bases and J by 3 bases, with 7 bases left in between. CDR3 region: CASGPLYTEAFF. The CDR3 DNA reads TGTGCTAGTGGTCCCCTCTACACTGAAGCTTTCTTT.

The chain links TRBV7-9 to TRBJ1-2; no definite D call. Germline V gene data show CDR1 as SEHNR and CDR2 as FQNEAQ (reference sequence). With 2 bases removed from V and 0 bases from J, the gap between germline ends came to 13 bases. The CDR3 runs to 16 residues. CDR3 sequence (DNA): TGTGCCAGCAGCTTAACGATAGCCAGCTCTAACTATGGCTACACCTTC. It yields the protein CASSLTIASSNYGYTF.

This chain links TRBV28 with TRBJ2-7; possibly TRBD2 for D (6 bases). V lost 7 bases and J lost 0, with 16 bases in between. Germline CDR1 MDHEN, CDR2 SYDVKM. The CDR3 totals 15 residues. The CDR3 sequence is CASTLGGLRSYEQYF. CDR3 sequence (DNA): TGTGCCAGCACCTTGGGTGGACTACGCTCCTACGAGCAGTACTTC.

On this clone: Other DNA sequences in the same sample also yield this CDR3. The V call is TRBV7-9, the J call TRBJ1-1; D gene ambiguous. With 3 bases removed from V and 0 bases from J, the gap between germline ends came to 2 bases. The CDR3 is 12 amino acids. CDR1 is SEHNR and CDR2 is FQNEAQ in the germline V gene (reference sequence). The CDR3, as DNA: TGTGCCAGCAGCTTGTTGAACACTGAAGCTTTCTTT. This encodes CASSLLNTEAFF.

The sample holds one count of this clone. The V call is TRBV29-1, the J call TRBJ1-1; D is unresolved. With 4 bases removed from V and 7 bases from J, the gap between germline ends came to 10 bases. The germline V gene has CDR1 SQVTM and CDR2 ANQGSEA. CDR3 size: 11 residues. The CDR3 protein is CSVVTAHEAFF. The CDR3 bases are TGCAGCGTTGTGACTGCCCATGAAGCTTTCTTT.

This rearrangement joins TRBV10-2 to TRBJ1-1; TRBD1 matches 8 bases. Germline assignment: CDR1 WSHSY and CDR2 SAAADI. The CDR3 is made up of 13 amino acids. The J segment lost 7 bases and the V segment lost 4 bases, leaving 5 bases of the junction unmatched. CDR3 region: CASSAYRGSEAFF. CDR3 sequence (DNA): TGCGCCAGCAGTGCCTACAGGGGGAGTGAAGCTTTCTTT.

The chain recombines TRBV4-3 with TRBJ2-1; D is possibly TRBD1 or TRBD2 (5 bases each). CDR1 and CDR2 from the germline V gene are LGHNA and YSLEER. The CDR3 is 14 residues long. Trimming took off 1 base at V and 5 bases at J, with 9 bases between the two ends. CDR3 nucleotide sequence: TGCGCCAGCAGCCAAGTCGGGACCGACAATGAGCAGTTCTTC. Its protein is CASSQVGTDNEQFF.

The chain couples TRBV2 to TRBJ1-2; D call uncertain. The CDR3 has 11 amino acids. Germline V lookup: CDR1 SNHLY, CDR2 FYNNEI. The V and J ends lost 6 bases and 7 bases respectively, with 9 bases between them. The CDR3, as DNA: TGTGCCAGCAGCGGACTAGTTGGCTACACCTTC. Translating gives CASSGLVGYTF.

This clone was picked up one time. The chain is built from TRBV5-4 and TRBJ2-5; D is undetermined. This CDR3 comprises 11 residues. Per the germline V gene, CDR1 is SGHNT and CDR2 is YYREEE (reference sequence). Trimming pared 4 bases from V and 5 bases from J, leaving 6 bases between. CDR3 sequence (DNA): TGTGCCAGCAGCGTCCGGGAGACCCAGTACTTC. This gives the protein CASSVRETQYF.

As regards this clone: Other DNA variants within this sample encode the same CDR3. The chain is built from TRBV10-3 and TRBJ1-2, with TRBD1 matching 8 bases. The trim removed 6 bases at V and 2 bases at J, leaving 2 bases unmatched. The germline gives CDR1 ENHRY, CDR2 SYGVKD. The CDR3 contains 13 residues. CDR3 in amino acids: CAISGQGNYGYTF. DNA of the CDR3: TGTGCCATCAGCGGACAGGGAAACTATGGCTACACCTTC.

The chain joins TRBV7-9 to TRBJ1-1; no definite D call. V lost 1 base and J 1 base, leaving 10 bases between the germline ends. Germline CDR1 reads SEHNR; CDR2 reads FQNEAQ (reference sequence). This CDR3 is 15 amino acids long. CDR3 DNA sequence: TGTGCCAGCAGCTTAGACGGACCCCGGAACACTGAAGCTTTCTTT. Its translation: CASSLDGPRNTEAFF.

This sequence joins TRBV14 and TRBJ1-4; TRBD1 matches at 8 bases. This CDR3 is built from 17 residues. From germline, CDR1 is SGHDN and CDR2 FVKESK. V was clipped by 3 bases and J by 0 bases; unmatched bases: 6. CDR3 DNA sequence: TGTGCCAGCAGCCAGGGGACAGGCTTAGCAACTAATGAAAAACTGTTTTTT. Amino acids: CASSQGTGLATNEKLFF.